Below, 5 T cell receptor beta chains from the same sample are listed, as sequenced in a study of vaccination effects on CD4 cells after COVID-19. Method: immunoSEQ multiplex PCR; TCRdb's copy keeps in-frame clones and lacks some. The table includes some 17,000 clones, 76% detected once. ViraFEST used viral peptide pools to expand antigen-specific CD4+ T cells before sequencing. Culture proceeded for about 11 days, and CD4+ T cells were then isolated. Their SARS-CoV-2 infection, verified by PCR, occurred between March and December 2020. Each participant was given two doses of one vaccine (BNT162b2 or mRNA-1273). No antigen has been identified for these receptors. The specimen was CD4+ T cells from PBMCs cultured with SARS-CoV-2 spike peptides, collected after COVID-19 vaccination. All receptors derive from a human donor who had a prior SARS-CoV-2 infection.

J is TRBJ1-1 and V is TRBV5-8; D possibly corresponds to TRBD1 (6 bases). CDR3 length: 13 amino acids. V lost 5 bases, J lost 0 bases, and 8 bases lay in between. The germline V gene has CDR1 SGHTS and CDR2 YDEGEE. The CDR3 spells CASRTGMNTEAFF. The CDR3 DNA is TGTGCCAGCAGAACAGGGATGAACACTGAAGCTTTCTTT.

The chain joins TRBV10-3 to TRBJ1-1, with 8 bases identical to TRBD1. V shed 5 bases, J shed 3 bases, and the junction held 2 bases outside the gene matches. This CDR3 has 13 residues. Looked up from germline, CDR1 is ENHRY and CDR2 is SYGVKD. The CDR3 DNA sequence: TGTGCCATCAGTCAGGGGGCGGACACTGAAGCTTTCTTT. Amino acid sequence: CAISQGADTEAFF.

The gene calls are TRBV4-2 and TRBJ1-3, with a possible D match to TRBD1 (5 bases). Trimming shortened V by 0 bases and J by 0 bases, and 9 bases separated the two germline ends. The CDR3 has 16 amino acids. CDR1 is LGHNA and CDR2 is YNFKEQ in the germline V gene. CDR3: CASSQETVPSGNTIYF. DNA for the CDR3: TGTGCCAGCAGCCAAGAGACAGTTCCCTCTGGAAACACCATATATTTT.

This clone was counted a single time. The V gene is TRBV9, the J gene TRBJ2-2; D remains unclear. Germline V CDR1 and CDR2: SGDLS, YYNGEE. The ends were cut back, 2 bases at V and 7 bases at J, with 9 bases in the middle. The CDR3 sequence is 13 residues long. The chain's CDR3 is CASSVGWGGELFF. The CDR3 nucleotides read TGTGCCAGCAGCGTGGGGTGGGGCGGGGAGCTGTTTTTT.

The chain has TRBV28 and TRBJ2-7, with TRBD1 matching 7 bases. The germline V gene has CDR1 MDHEN and CDR2 SYDVKM. CDR3 length: 14 residues. V lost 6 bases, J lost 2 bases, and 7 bases stayed unmatched. The CDR3 region is CASRLRQGTYEQYF. In nucleotides, the CDR3 is TGTGCCAGCAGACTAAGACAGGGAACCTACGAGCAGTACTTC.